The clone carrying this TCR beta chain was seen at least ten times. The antigen is unknown. This sample was included in a study of Graves' ophthalmopathy and Graves' hyperthyroidism. CDR3 regions of TCR beta were amplified from RNA transcripts. RT-PCR was first run with HTBI primers, then multiplex PCR in a second round. In TCRdb, the multiplex PCR reads were re-called with MiXCR into one record per CDR3 protein. The table records about 380,000 distinct CDR3 sequences, roughly 14% of them present only once. The CDR3 length is 12 residues. V lost 4 bases and J lost 6, with 7 bases in between. Germline values: CDR1 SGHAT, CDR2 FQNNGV. Notes on the study in general: It was with approximately 69% sensitivity and 72.22% specificity that the model predicted ophthalmopathy progression. Discriminating ophthalmopathy from stable hyperthyroidism, a 13-signature model attained a sensitivity of approximately 90% and a specificity of about 81%.

Sequencing input: peripheral blood. The clonotype originates from a woman between 18 and 29 years old with stable Graves' hyperthyroidism. This chain links TRBV11-2 with TRBJ2-4; D may be TRBD1 (5 bases). The CDR3 DNA sequence: TGTGCCAGCAGCTCTGACAGAAACATTCAGTACTTC. The encoded protein is CASSSDRNIQYF.